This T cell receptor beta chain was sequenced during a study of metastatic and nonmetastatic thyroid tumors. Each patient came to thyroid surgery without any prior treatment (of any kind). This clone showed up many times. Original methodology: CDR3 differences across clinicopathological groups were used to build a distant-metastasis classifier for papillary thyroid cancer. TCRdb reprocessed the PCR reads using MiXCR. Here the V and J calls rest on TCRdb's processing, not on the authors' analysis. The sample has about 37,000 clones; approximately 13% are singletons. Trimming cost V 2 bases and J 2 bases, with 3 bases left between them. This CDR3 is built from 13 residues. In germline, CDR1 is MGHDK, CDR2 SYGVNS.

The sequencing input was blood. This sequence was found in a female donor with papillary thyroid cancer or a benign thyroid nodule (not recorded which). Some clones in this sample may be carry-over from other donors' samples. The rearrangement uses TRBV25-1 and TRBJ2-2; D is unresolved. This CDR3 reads CASSELNTGELFF. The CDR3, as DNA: TGTGCCAGCAGTGAACTAAACACCGGGGAGCTGTTTTTT. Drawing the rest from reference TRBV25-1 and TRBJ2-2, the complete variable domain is EADIYQTPRYLVIGTGKKITLECSQTMGHDKMYWYQQDPGMELHLIHYSYGVNSTEKGDLSSESTVSRIRTEHFPLTLESARPSHTSQYLCASSELNTGELFFGEGSRLTVL.